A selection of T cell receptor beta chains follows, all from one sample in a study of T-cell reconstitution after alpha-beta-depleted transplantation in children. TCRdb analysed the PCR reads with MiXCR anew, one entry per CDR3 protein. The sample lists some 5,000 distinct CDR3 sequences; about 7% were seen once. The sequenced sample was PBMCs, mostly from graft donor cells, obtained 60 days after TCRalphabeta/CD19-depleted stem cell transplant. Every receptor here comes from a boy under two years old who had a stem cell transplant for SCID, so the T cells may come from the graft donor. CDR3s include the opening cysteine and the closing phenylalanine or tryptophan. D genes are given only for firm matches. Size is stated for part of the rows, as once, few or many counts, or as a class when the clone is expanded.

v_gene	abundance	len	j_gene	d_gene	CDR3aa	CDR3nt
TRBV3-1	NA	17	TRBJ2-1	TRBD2	CATSKEGQREYYNEQFF	TGTGCCACCAGCAAGGAGGGCCAGCGGGAATACTACAATGAGCAGTTCTTC
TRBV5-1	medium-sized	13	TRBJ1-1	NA	CASSLVVAVEAFF	TGCGCCAGCAGCTTAGTTGTGGCCGTAGAAGCTTTCTTT
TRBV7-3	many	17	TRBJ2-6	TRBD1	CASSCPGTGPGANVLTF	TGTGCCAGCAGCTGTCCTGGGACAGGGCCTGGGGCCAACGTCCTGACTTTC
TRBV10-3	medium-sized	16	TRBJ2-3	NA	CAISPRREVPTDTQYF	TGTGCCATCAGTCCTAGGAGGGAGGTACCCACAGATACGCAGTATTTT
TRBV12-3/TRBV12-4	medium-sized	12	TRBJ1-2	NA	CASSLGWHGYTF	TGTGCCAGCAGTTTAGGATGGCATGGCTACACCTTC
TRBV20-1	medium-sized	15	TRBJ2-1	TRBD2	CSAPLGRGTYNEQFF	TGCAGTGCCCCCCTCGGGCGGGGGACCTACAATGAGCAGTTCTTC
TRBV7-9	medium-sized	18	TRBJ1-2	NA	CASSTHRNLWGFNYGYTF	TGTGCCAGCAGCACTCACAGGAACCTTTGGGGGTTTAACTATGGCTACACCTTC
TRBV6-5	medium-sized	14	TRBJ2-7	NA	CASTPIADNYEQYF	TGTGCCAGCACCCCCATTGCGGACAACTACGAGCAGTACTTC
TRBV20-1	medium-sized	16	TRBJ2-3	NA	CSARALDSLSGDTQYF	TGCAGTGCTAGAGCCTTAGACAGCCTCTCCGGAGATACGCAGTATTTT
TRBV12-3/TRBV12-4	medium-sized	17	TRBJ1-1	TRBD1	CASSLAPWTGANTEAFF	TGTGCCAGCAGTTTAGCGCCTTGGACAGGGGCGAACACTGAAGCTTTCTTT
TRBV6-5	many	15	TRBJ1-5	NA	CASQTVWGGNQPQHF	TGTGCCAGCCAAACCGTATGGGGGGGCAATCAGCCCCAGCATTTT
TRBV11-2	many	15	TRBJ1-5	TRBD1	CASSLGQGAWQPQHF	TGTGCCAGCAGCTTAGGACAGGGGGCCTGGCAGCCCCAGCATTTT
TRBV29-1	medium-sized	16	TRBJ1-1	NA	CSVSPPPAPPGTEAFF	TGCAGCGTTTCGCCGCCCCCAGCACCCCCGGGGACTGAAGCTTTCTTT
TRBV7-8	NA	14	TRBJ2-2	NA	CASSFGIPTGELLF	TGTGCCAGCAGCTTTGGGATTCCCACCGGGGAGCTGCTTTTT
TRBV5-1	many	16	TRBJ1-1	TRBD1	CASSRGTGGGDTEAFF	TGCGCCAGCAGCCGAGGGACAGGCGGGGGAGACACTGAAGCTTTCTTT
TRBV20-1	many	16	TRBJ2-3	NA	CSATPPQGRVADTQYF	TGCAGTGCCACCCCGCCCCAAGGCAGGGTGGCAGATACGCAGTATTTT
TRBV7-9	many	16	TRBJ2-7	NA	CASSLRPLAGGYEQYF	TGTGCCAGCAGCTTACGCCCGCTCGCAGGTGGGTACGAGCAGTACTTC
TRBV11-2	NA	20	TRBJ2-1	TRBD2	CASSSRPGTSGGKRYDEQFF	TGTGCCAGCAGCTCCAGACCCGGGACTAGCGGGGGAAAAAGGTACGATGAGCAGTTCTTC
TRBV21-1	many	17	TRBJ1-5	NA	CASGVRWGQRSNQPQHF	TGTGCCAGCGGGGTTCGGTGGGGACAGAGGTCCAATCAGCCCCAGCATTTT
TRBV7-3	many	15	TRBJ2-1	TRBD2	CASSSRGLAYNEQFF	TGTGCCAGCAGCTCAAGGGGACTAGCCTACAATGAGCAGTTCTTC